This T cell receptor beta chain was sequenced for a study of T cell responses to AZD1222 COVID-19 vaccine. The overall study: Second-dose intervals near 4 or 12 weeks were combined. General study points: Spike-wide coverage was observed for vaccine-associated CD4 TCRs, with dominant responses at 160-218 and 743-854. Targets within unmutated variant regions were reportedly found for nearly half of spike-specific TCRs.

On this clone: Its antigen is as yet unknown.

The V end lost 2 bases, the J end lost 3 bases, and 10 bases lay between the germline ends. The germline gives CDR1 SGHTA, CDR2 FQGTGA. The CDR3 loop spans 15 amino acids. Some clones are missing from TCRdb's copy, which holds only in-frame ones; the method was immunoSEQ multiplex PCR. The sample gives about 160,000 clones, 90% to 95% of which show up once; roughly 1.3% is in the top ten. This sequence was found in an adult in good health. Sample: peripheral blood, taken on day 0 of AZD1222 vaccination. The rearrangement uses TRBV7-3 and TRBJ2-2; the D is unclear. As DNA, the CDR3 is TGTGCCAGCAGCTTAGATCAGTTAGACACCGGGGAGCTGTTTTTT. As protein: CASSLDQLDTGELFF.